This T cell receptor (beta chain) is drawn from a study of blood T cell repertoires in COVID-19. For the study at large: COVID-19 samples from acute and convalescent phases originated in the United States, Italy and Spain. Sources were T cells, B-cell-depleted T cells, or PBMCs; the material itself was cDNA or gDNA.

This clone appeared a single time. There are 15 residues in the CDR3. V was pared by 6 bases and J by 10 bases, with 12 bases of the junction left unmatched. Germline V gives CDR1 MNHEY, CDR2 SVGAGI. Profiled with immunoSEQ multiplex PCR; TCRdb holds only in-frame clones, not every one. The sample lists around 210,000 clones, about 89% seen once, with about 8.1% in the top ten. Material: PBMCs or T cells enriched from blood (not recorded which). The sequence was collected from a woman aged 18 to 35 who had recovered from COVID-19. The chain joins TRBV6-5 to TRBJ1-6; TRBD1 matches 7 bases. DNA of the CDR3: TGTGCCAGCAGGGATCCGGGACAGCATTGGTCACCCCTCCACTTT. This gives the protein CASRDPGQHWSPLHF.